Listed here is a single TCR beta chain. Its target is unknown. From germline, CDR1 is MNHNY and CDR2 SVGAGI (reference sequence). The CDR3 extends over 14 amino acids. The ends were cut back, 8 bases at V and 4 bases at J, with 14 bases in the middle. Primers: 60 Vbeta forward and 13 Jbeta reverse. TCRdb keeps only in-frame clones here, not all; method: immunoSEQ multiplex PCR. The top ten hold 3.5% to 5% of the sample, which has around 150,000 clones, roughly two thirds seen once. This entry belongs to a study of cytomegalovirus exposure and HLA in healthy donors. Study results and caveats: In an earlier analysis, about 87% or about 30%: the productive usage of most TCR beta V segments. CMV serostatus was the only immune exposure information that was available.

This TCR was recovered from a woman under 30 in good health and CMV-seropositive. This chain links TRBV6-6 with TRBJ2-2, with D uncertain. Sequences were obtained from PBMCs. CDR3 amino acids: CASAWRRSTGELFF. CDR3 DNA sequence: TGTGCCAGCGCGTGGCGGCGCTCCACCGGGGAGCTGTTTTTT.